The rows below give T cell receptor beta chains drawn from one sample of a study of identical twins. One entry per CDR3 protein results from TCRdb running MiXCR on the 5' RACE reads. The sample consists of some 200,000 distinct CDR3 sequences, around 8% of them appearing once. The data were also submitted as part of a second study, on yellow fever vaccine responses in identical twins.

Input material: memory (CD45RO+) T cells sorted from blood. The source is a woman aged 18-29 years in good health. Each CDR3 is given with its conserved first and last residue. Each record gives: J gene, V gene, clone size, D gene, CDR3 protein, CDR3 DNA. A D gene is named only where the DNA matches it firmly. Clone size is not always given. Where it is, it says once, few, many or a class for expanded clones.

J gene: TRBJ1-2
V gene: TRBV5-6
clone size: many
D gene: TRBD1
CDR3 protein: CASSPGQAGYGYTF
CDR3 DNA: TGTGCCAGCAGCCCCGGACAGGCTGGCTATGGCTACACCTTC

J gene: TRBJ1-4
V gene: TRBV12-3/TRBV12-4
clone size: NA
D gene: TRBD1
CDR3 protein: CASRGGQGPNEKLFF
CDR3 DNA: TGTGCCAGCAGGGGAGGACAGGGGCCCAATGAAAAACTGTTTTTT

J gene: TRBJ1-2
V gene: TRBV3-1
clone size: few
D gene: TRBD1
CDR3 protein: CASRDRGGSGYTF
CDR3 DNA: TGTGCCAGCCGAGACAGGGGAGGGAGCGGCTACACCTTC

J gene: TRBJ2-5
V gene: TRBV5-4
clone size: NA
D gene: TRBD2
CDR3 protein: CASSNAGTKETQYF
CDR3 DNA: TGTGCCAGCAGCAACGCCGGGACTAAAGAGACCCAGTACTTC

J gene: TRBJ2-3
V gene: TRBV7-3
clone size: many
D gene: NA
CDR3 protein: CASSQWDYTDTQYF
CDR3 DNA: TGTGCCAGCAGCCAGTGGGATTACACAGATACGCAGTATTTT

J gene: TRBJ2-3
V gene: TRBV2
clone size: many
D gene: TRBD2
CDR3 protein: CASSESSGATDTQYF
CDR3 DNA: TGTGCCAGCAGTGAATCTAGCGGGGCCACAGATACGCAGTATTTT

J gene: TRBJ2-2
V gene: TRBV7-9
clone size: few
D gene: TRBD1
CDR3 protein: CASSLGQGDTGELFF
CDR3 DNA: TGTGCCAGCAGCTTAGGACAGGGGGACACCGGGGAGCTGTTTTTT

J gene: TRBJ2-7
V gene: TRBV20-1
clone size: many
D gene: TRBD2
CDR3 protein: CSASPLSGGYEQYF
CDR3 DNA: TGCAGTGCGTCACCTCTTAGCGGGGGCTACGAGCAGTACTTC

J gene: TRBJ2-6
V gene: TRBV3-1
clone size: few
D gene: NA
CDR3 protein: CASSQVPLTGLASGANVLTF
CDR3 DNA: TGTGCCAGCAGCCAGGTCCCCCTGACAGGCTTGGCCTCTGGGGCCAACGTCCTGACTTTC

J gene: TRBJ1-1
V gene: TRBV6-1
clone size: few
D gene: NA
CDR3 protein: CATPQVDSNTEAFF
CDR3 DNA: TGTGCCACCCCCCAGGTGGACTCGAACACTGAAGCTTTCTTT

J gene: TRBJ1-6
V gene: TRBV28
clone size: few
D gene: TRBD1
CDR3 protein: CASSYPGGGGNSPLHF
CDR3 DNA: TGTGCCAGCAGTTATCCAGGGGGCGGAGGTAATTCACCCCTCCACTTT

J gene: TRBJ2-7
V gene: TRBV4-2
clone size: NA
D gene: NA
CDR3 protein: CASSQDPTGSYEQYF
CDR3 DNA: TGTGCCAGCAGCCAAGATCCGACAGGCTCCTACGAGCAGTACTTC

J gene: TRBJ2-7
V gene: TRBV29-1
clone size: NA
D gene: NA
CDR3 protein: CSRVWDLYEQYF
CDR3 DNA: TGCAGCAGGGTCTGGGACCTTTACGAGCAGTACTTC

J gene: TRBJ1-5
V gene: TRBV7-9
clone size: few
D gene: TRBD1
CDR3 protein: CATSPGGTANQPQHF
CDR3 DNA: TGTGCCACCAGTCCAGGGGGGACAGCAAATCAGCCCCAGCATTTT

J gene: TRBJ1-6
V gene: TRBV6-5
clone size: many
D gene: NA
CDR3 protein: CASSYSWSSPLHF
CDR3 DNA: TGTGCCAGCAGTTACTCGTGGAGTTCACCCCTCCACTTT

J gene: TRBJ2-2
V gene: TRBV28
clone size: once
D gene: NA
CDR3 protein: CASSRRVGRTGELFF
CDR3 DNA: TGTGCCAGCAGTCGCCGCGTAGGGCGCACCGGGGAGCTGTTTTTT

J gene: TRBJ2-7
V gene: TRBV3-1
clone size: few
D gene: TRBD1
CDR3 protein: CASSQGQGVLPKYF
CDR3 DNA: TGTGCCAGCAGCCAGGGACAGGGGGTCCTCCCAAAGTACTTC

J gene: TRBJ2-7
V gene: TRBV18
clone size: NA
D gene: TRBD1
CDR3 protein: CASSPPTGYEQYF
CDR3 DNA: TGTGCCAGCTCACCACCGACAGGGTACGAGCAGTACTTC

J gene: TRBJ2-1
V gene: TRBV19
clone size: few
D gene: TRBD2
CDR3 protein: CASSIPGGYNEQFF
CDR3 DNA: TGTGCCAGTAGTATCCCGGGGGGGTACAATGAGCAGTTCTTC

J gene: TRBJ2-5
V gene: TRBV7-9
clone size: many
D gene: TRBD1
CDR3 protein: CASSLSGTGVQETQYF
CDR3 DNA: TGTGCCAGCAGCTTATCCGGGACAGGGGTACAGGAGACCCAGTACTTC

J gene: TRBJ2-3
V gene: TRBV9
clone size: NA
D gene: TRBD2
CDR3 protein: CASSVDSGGGTYTQYF
CDR3 DNA: TGTGCCAGCAGCGTCGATAGCGGGGGAGGCACATATACGCAGTATTTT

J gene: TRBJ2-5
V gene: TRBV5-1
clone size: many
D gene: TRBD1
CDR3 protein: CASSLVQDRKETQYF
CDR3 DNA: TGCGCCAGCAGCTTGGTCCAGGACAGGAAAGAGACCCAGTACTTC

J gene: TRBJ2-1
V gene: TRBV29-1
clone size: NA
D gene: TRBD2
CDR3 protein: CSCSGGGFYNEQFF
CDR3 DNA: TGCAGCTGTAGCGGGGGCGGTTTCTACAATGAGCAGTTCTTC